This TCR beta chain was profiled in a study of early T cells in non-severe SARS-CoV-2 infection. Study context: Chains from this unsorted whole-blood bulk RNA could not be paired.

The CDR3 has 15 residues. Trimming left V 8 bases short and J 5 bases short, with 19 bases between. The germline CDR1 and CDR2 sequences are SNHLY and FYNNEI. Individual cDNA molecules each received unique molecular identifiers attached to them. TCRdb called the 5' RACE reads again in MiXCR, with one record for every CDR3 protein. Of some 61,000 distinct CDR3 sequences in the sample, over 9.5% were seen once. As regards this clonotype: Its target is unknown.

Study-wide findings and caveats: The matching step, a VDJdb search, favored anti-spike CD8 responses and missed private and CD4 specificities.

The V and J genes are TRBV2 and TRBJ2-1, with no clear D. The clonotype comes from an adult who was a healthcare worker with PCR-confirmed SARS-CoV-2 infection or an uninfected control (not recorded which). The sequenced sample was whole blood. This CDR3 is CASLVVGQPHNEQFF. The CDR3 bases are TGTGCCAGCTTAGTGGTAGGCCAGCCCCACAATGAGCAGTTCTTC.